This record covers a single T cell receptor (beta chain). As handled by the study authors: In papillary thyroid cancer, a distant-metastasis classifier was built using CDR3 differences across clinicopathological groups. TCRdb reanalyzed the PCR reads with MiXCR. None of the V and J calls come from the authors' own analysis; TCRdb made them. Among around 17,000 clones, roughly a quarter were seen once, and the ten largest hold roughly a sixth. The data are from a study of metastatic and nonmetastatic thyroid tumors. Study details: The authors compared repertoires across blood and tumor or nodule tissue from malignant and benign thyroid patients.

There were no patients who had received any treatment before thyroid surgery. Germline CDR1 reads SGHTA; CDR2 reads FQGNSA. Trimming cost V 7 bases and J 4 bases; bases outside gene matches: 13. CDR3 length: 15 residues. This TCR was sampled from a female donor with papillary thyroid cancer or a benign thyroid nodule (not recorded which). Some clones in this sample may be carry-over from other donors' samples. The sample was tumor tissue. The V gene is TRBV7-2, the J gene TRBJ2-7, with 7 positions matching TRBD2. CDR3 nucleotide sequence: TGTGCCAGCACAGCTGGGGGGGGTGGGAGTTACGAGCAGTACTTC. Protein: CASTAGGGGSYEQYF.